The 20 T cell receptor beta chains below come from one sample, sequenced in a study of T cell responses to AZD1222 COVID-19 vaccine. Generated by immunoSEQ multiplex PCR, the TCRdb table keeps only in-frame clones and is missing some. In the table there are 99,000 or so clones, roughly 92% of which are singletons. The specimen comprised peripheral blood, sampled on day 0 of AZD1222 vaccination. Every receptor here comes from an adult in good health.

This chain uses TRBV4-2 with TRBJ2-5; 10 bases align to TRBD2. This CDR3 is built from 16 residues. Germline CDR1 and CDR2: LGHNA and YNFKEQ. Losses at the gene ends were 1 base for V and 2 bases for J; bases not matched to a gene: 4. The CDR3 region is CASSQGRAGGQETQYF. CDR3 in DNA: TGTGCCAGCAGCCAAGGGCGAGCGGGAGGGCAAGAGACCCAGTACTTC.

Concerning this clone itself: Its ends do not fully match the called genes, so a read error is possible. The V and J genes are TRBV7-7 and TRBJ2-7; TRBD1 is a possible D gene (6 bases). Germline CDR1 is SSHAT and CDR2 is FNYEAQ (reference sequence). The CDR3 totals 16 residues. The CDR3 DNA sequence: TGTGCTAGCAGCTTGGTTGGGGGCGGCCCCTACTACGAGCAGTACTTC. Translated, it gives CASSLVGGGPYYEQYF.

The chain combines TRBV24-1 with TRBJ2-1; D not resolved. Per the germline V gene, CDR1 is KGHDR and CDR2 is SFDVKD. The V gene lost 9 bases and the J gene lost 6 bases, with 11 bases spanning the gap. The CDR3 sequence is 12 residues long. CDR3: CATRSRTNEQFF. The CDR3 DNA reads TGTGCCACCCGATCGCGGACCAATGAGCAGTTCTTC.

The gene calls are TRBV3-1 (or the pseudogene TRBV3-2) and TRBJ1-1; D is possibly TRBD1 (6 bases). Germline-derived CDR1 and CDR2 are LGHDT and YNNKEL (reference sequence). The CDR3 is 14 amino acids. Trimming took 6 bases from V and 0 from J, leaving 11 bases between them. The CDR3 sequence: CASREGGVNTEAFF. The CDR3 DNA is TGTGCCAGCAGAGAAGGGGGGGTGAACACTGAAGCTTTCTTT.

This chain joins TRBV9 and TRBJ2-7; D perhaps matches TRBD1 (5 bases). The CDR3 runs 14 residues. V lost 4 bases and J 3 bases, leaving 14 bases between the germline ends. Germline V gene sequence: CDR1 SGDLS, CDR2 YYNGEE. CDR3 nucleotide sequence: TGTGCCAGCAGCCCCCGGCAGGGTGGCTACGAGCAGTACTTC. It codes for CASSPRQGGYEQYF.

V usage is TRBV7-9 and J usage is TRBJ1-2, with D hard to call. V lost 4 bases and J 4 bases, leaving 10 bases between the germline ends. Germline V gene data show CDR1 as SEHNR and CDR2 as FQNEAQ (reference sequence). This CDR3 is 13 amino acids long. The DNA for the CDR3 is TGTGCCAGCAGCTCGGAGGAGACCTATGGCTACACCTTC. The encoded protein is CASSSEETYGYTF.

The chain carries TRBV2 and TRBJ1-5, with TRBD1 matching over 9 bases. CDR1 is SNHLY, CDR2 FYNNEI, per germline. The V and J ends lost 7 bases and 6 bases, in that order; junction bases with no gene match: 7. There are 14 residues in the CDR3. The CDR3 reads CASNNRGRVQPQHF. The CDR3 region has the DNA TGTGCCAGCAATAACAGGGGGCGCGTTCAGCCCCAGCATTTT.

This sequence joins TRBV5-4 and TRBJ1-3; 7 bases line up with TRBD1. Per the germline V gene, CDR1 is SGHNT and CDR2 is YYREEE (reference sequence). Germline trimming cut 3 bases from V and 2 bases from J; bases unmatched to any gene: 8. CDR3 length: 16 residues. CDR3 amino acids: CASSSHQGVPGNTIYF. CDR3 bases: TGTGCCAGCAGCTCACACCAGGGGGTCCCTGGAAACACCATATATTTT.

The chain uses TRBV7-2 and TRBJ1-2, with 8 bases that match TRBD1. Germline lookup yields CDR1 SGHTA and CDR2 FQGNSA. The junction had 4 bases not matched to a gene; V was cut back by 2 bases and J by 8 bases. The CDR3 spans 13 residues. CDR3 coding DNA: TGTGCCAGCAGCTTACAGGGGGCGCACGGCTACACCTTC. Protein product: CASSLQGAHGYTF.

V gene TRBV20-1 combines with J gene TRBJ1-2; unclear D gene. CDR3 length equals 15 residues. CDR1 is DFQATT, CDR2 SNEGSKA, per germline (reference sequence). V lost 3 bases, J lost 3 bases, and 17 bases lay in between. The CDR3, as DNA: TGCAGTGCTAGTTCCCCGGACGCACTGGACTATGGCTACACCTTC. Protein sequence: CSASSPDALDYGYTF.

The chain links TRBV4-3 to TRBJ1-2; D remains ambiguous. This CDR3 comprises 12 residues. CDR1 and CDR2 from the germline V gene are LGHNA and YSLEER. Trimming stripped 3 bases from V and 4 bases from J, with 6 bases between. CDR3 protein: CASSHGPYGYTF. CDR3 nucleotide sequence: TGCGCCAGCAGCCATGGTCCCTATGGCTACACCTTC.

V gene TRBV7-2 combines with J gene TRBJ2-7; 7 bases align to TRBD2. J gave up 2 bases and V 1 base, and 5 bases lay outside the gene matches. Looked up from germline, CDR1 is SGHTA and CDR2 is FQGNSA. The CDR3 loop spans 15 amino acids. In DNA, the CDR3 is TGTGCCAGCAGCTTAGTTGCGGGAGAAGCCTACGAGCAGTACTTC. Amino acid sequence: CASSLVAGEAYEQYF.

This chain connects TRBV6-1 to TRBJ2-6; D perhaps matches TRBD1 (6 bases). Germline V lookup: CDR1 MNHNS, CDR2 SASEGT. The V end lost 6 bases, the J end lost 1 base, and 13 bases lay between the germline ends. The CDR3 is 16 amino acids. CDR3 bases: TGTGCCAGCAGGGAACAGGGTTTATCTGGGGCCAACGTCCTGACTTTC. It yields the protein CASREQGLSGANVLTF.

The chain combines TRBV6-5 with TRBJ2-7, with 7 bases lining up with TRBD2. This CDR3 is 13 amino acids long. Germline V gene data show CDR1 as MNHEY and CDR2 as SVGAGI. The ends lost 11 bases at V and 4 bases at J; junction bases unmatched: 11. For the CDR3, the DNA is TGTGCCTCCAGACTAGCCGCGTCGTACGAGCAGTACTTC. Encoded protein: CASRLAASYEQYF.

This rearrangement joins TRBV7-9 to TRBJ2-5, with a tentative D call TRBD2 (5 bases). V was pared by 3 bases and J by 5 bases, with 16 bases between. CDR1 and CDR2 (germline): SEHNR, FQNEAQ (reference sequence). This CDR3 contains 15 residues. CDR3: CASSFIAAGGETQYF. CDR3 sequence (DNA): TGTGCCAGCAGCTTCATCGCGGCGGGTGGGGAGACCCAGTACTTC.

V is TRBV5-4 and J is TRBJ1-2; 9 bases align to TRBD1. Trimming removed 3 bases from V and 8 bases from J; junction bases left unmatched: 5. The germline gives CDR1 SGHNT, CDR2 YYREEE (reference sequence). CDR3 size: 13 residues. Here the CDR3 DNA reads TGTGCCAGCAGCTCAACAGGGGGCGAAGGCTACACCTTC. This translates into CASSSTGGEGYTF.

V usage is TRBV10-3 and J usage is TRBJ1-5; D gene ambiguous. V lost 2 bases and J lost 7, with 9 bases in between. From germline, CDR1 is ENHRY and CDR2 SYGVKD. The CDR3 contains 13 residues. The DNA for the CDR3 is TGTGCCATCAGTGAGAGGAGTTCCCAGCCCCAGCATTTT. Encoded protein: CAISERSSQPQHF.

This clone turned up a few times. The rearrangement links TRBV29-1 to TRBJ1-5; 7 nucleotides line up with TRBD1. This CDR3 region has 13 residues. The junction had 7 bases not matched to a gene; V was cut back by 7 bases and J by 4 bases. CDR1 and CDR2 (germline): SQVTM, ANQGSEA. The CDR3 DNA is TGCAGCGCTGCGACAGGGCTGAATCAGCCCCAGCATTTT. This encodes CSAATGLNQPQHF.

Here the CDR3 reads CASSISGSTQYF. CDR3 bases: TGTGCCAGCAGCATAAGCGGAAGTACGCAGTATTTT. The chain links TRBV13 to TRBJ2-3, with D possibly matching TRBD2 (5 bases). V dropped 5 bases and J dropped 8 bases, with 11 bases sitting between them. The germline V gene has CDR1 PRHDT and CDR2 FYEKMQ (reference sequence). The CDR3 length is 12 residues. Looking up the rest from reference TRBV13 and TRBJ2-3 gives the full variable domain: AAGVIQSPRHLIKEKRETATLKCYPIPRHDTVYWYQQGPGQDPQFLISFYEKMQSDKGSIPDRFSAQQFSDYHSELNMSSLELGDSALYFCASSISGSTQYFGPGTRLTVL.

The J gene is TRBJ2-7, the V gene TRBV10-3; the match to TRBD2 covers 13 bases. The CDR3 is 13 residues long. CDR1 ENHRY and CDR2 SYGVKD come from the germline V gene. With 8 bases clipped from V and 6 bases from J, the junction kept 4 bases outside the gene matches. The CDR3 spells CAIGLAGVGEQYF. The CDR3 DNA follows: TGTGCCATCGGACTAGCGGGAGTGGGCGAGCAGTACTTC.